This T cell receptor (beta chain) was sequenced for a study of T cell responses to AZD1222 COVID-19 vaccine. Findings and caveats of the study: White British donors predominated, females outnumbered males, and clonal diversity was possibly underestimated.

Generated by immunoSEQ multiplex PCR, the TCRdb table keeps only in-frame clones and is missing some. The sample contains roughly 110,000 clones, roughly 89% of which appear only once. This CDR3 contains 12 residues. The ends were cut back, 5 bases at V and 5 bases at J, with 7 bases in the middle. Germline V lookup: CDR1 LNHDA, CDR2 SQIVND (reference sequence). In regard to this clone: Its antigen is currently unknown.

The TCR originated in an adult in good health. Sequencing was performed on peripheral blood, taken on day 0 of AZD1222 vaccination. This sequence joins TRBV19 and TRBJ1-5; D is undetermined. CDR3 loop: CASSWGHQPQHF. The CDR3 region has the DNA TGTGCCAGTAGTTGGGGTCATCAGCCCCAGCATTTT.